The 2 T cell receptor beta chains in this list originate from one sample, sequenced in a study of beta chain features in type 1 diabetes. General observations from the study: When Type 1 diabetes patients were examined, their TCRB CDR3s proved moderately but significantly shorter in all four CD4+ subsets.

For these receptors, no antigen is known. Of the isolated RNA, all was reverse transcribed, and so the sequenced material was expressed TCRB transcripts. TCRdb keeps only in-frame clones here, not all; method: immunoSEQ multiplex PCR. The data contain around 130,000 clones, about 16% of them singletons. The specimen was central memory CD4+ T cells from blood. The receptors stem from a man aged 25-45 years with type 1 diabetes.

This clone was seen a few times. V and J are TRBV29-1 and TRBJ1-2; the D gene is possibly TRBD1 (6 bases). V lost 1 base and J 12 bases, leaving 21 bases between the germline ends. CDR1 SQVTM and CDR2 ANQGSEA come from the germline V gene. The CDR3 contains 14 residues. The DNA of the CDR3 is TGCAGCGTTGAAGTGGATGTAGCGGACAGTAAAGACACCTTC. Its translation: CSVEVDVADSKDTF. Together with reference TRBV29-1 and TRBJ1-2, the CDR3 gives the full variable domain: SAVISQKPSRDICQRGTSLTIQCQVDSQVTMMFWYRQQPGQSLTLIATANQGSEATYESGFVIDKFPISRPNLTFSTLTVSNMSPEDSSIYLCSVEVDVADSKDTFGSGTRLTVV.

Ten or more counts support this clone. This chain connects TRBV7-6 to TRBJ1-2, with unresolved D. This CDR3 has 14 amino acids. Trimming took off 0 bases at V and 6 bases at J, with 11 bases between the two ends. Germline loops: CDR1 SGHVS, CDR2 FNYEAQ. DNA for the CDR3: TGTGCCAGCAGCTTAGCCCAGGATACGGATGGCTACACCTTC. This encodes CASSLAQDTDGYTF.